This TCR beta chain was identified during a study of response to subunit inactivated influenza vaccine. Study-wide points: Few additional T cells are recruited per seasonal influenza vaccination, authors suggested.

TCRdb reprocessed the RT-PCR reads via MiXCR and lists one record per CDR3 protein. This table has 450,000 to 600,000 distinct CDR3 sequences, approximately 6.9% appearing once. On this clonotype: What it binds is not known.

The CDR3 is 16 residues long. The germline V gene has CDR1 SQVTM and CDR2 ANQGSEA. After removal of 4 bases from V and 2 bases from J, the junction contained 13 bases not matched to a gene. The genes are TRBV29-1 and TRBJ2-7; 8 positions match TRBD1. The sample here was PBMCs from blood, taken roughly 24 months after vaccination. This receptor was taken from a man aged 50-75 years who received an inactivated influenza vaccine. The CDR3 here is CSVGGGPGQDPYEQYF. CDR3 DNA sequence: TGCAGCGTTGGAGGGGGGCCGGGACAGGATCCCTACGAGCAGTACTTC.